One sample yielded the 9 T cell receptor beta chains listed below, sequenced in a study of shared clonotypes between healthy human individuals. This table comes from immunoSEQ multiplex PCR, and its TCRdb copy is limited to in-frame clones, with some not included. The data contain around 430,000 clones, around 79% of them seen just once; the ten biggest clones take up 13%. The specimen sequenced was PBMCs. These receptor sequences come from a woman between 40 and 50 years old in good health. Some clones in this sample may be carry-over from other donors' samples.

This clone showed up just a few times. The CDR3 coding sequence is TGTGCCAGCACATCCAACGATCAGCCCCAGCATTTT. Translating gives CASTSNDQPQHF. V usage is TRBV28 and J usage is TRBJ1-5; D ambiguous. Germline V gene lookup returns CDR1 MDHEN and CDR2 SYDVKM. Trimming removed 7 bases from V and 5 bases from J, with 9 bases in between. The CDR3 is 12 amino acids.

The chain joins TRBV9 to TRBJ2-3; 11 nucleotides match TRBD2. CDR1 is SGDLS and CDR2 is YYNGEE in the germline V gene. This CDR3 comprises 16 residues. Germline trimming cut 0 bases from V and 6 bases from J; bases unmatched to any gene: 6. The CDR3 sequence: CASSVGASGRMDTQYF. CDR3 bases: TGTGCCAGCAGCGTAGGTGCTAGCGGGAGGATGGATACGCAGTATTTT.

The chain couples TRBV28 to TRBJ2-1; the D gene is possibly TRBD2 (6 bases). CDR1 MDHEN and CDR2 SYDVKM come from the germline V gene. Trimming removed 3 bases at V and 14 bases at J, with 20 bases between. This CDR3 is 14 amino acids long. CDR3 nucleotides: TGTGCCAGCAGTTTCGGGGGAGAAGGTGCAGAAGAGTTCTTC. Encoded protein: CASSFGGEGAEEFF.

The chain carries TRBV28 and TRBJ2-5; 14 bases align to TRBD2. The V and J ends lost 5 bases and 5 bases, in that order; junction bases with no gene match: 1. The CDR3 has 14 amino acids. Germline V lookup: CDR1 MDHEN, CDR2 SYDVKM. Written as DNA, the CDR3 is TGTGCCAGCAGTGGGACTAGCGGGAGTGAGACCCAGTACTTC. Its translation: CASSGTSGSETQYF.

In its sample, this clone was seen a few times. Here the CDR3 reads CASSRGQGGRNEKLFF. CDR3 DNA: TGTGCCAGCAGCCGCGGACAGGGGGGGAGGAATGAAAAACTGTTTTTT. This chain connects TRBV5-8 to TRBJ1-4, with 10 bases that match TRBD1. J lost 5 bases, V lost 4 bases, and 8 bases had no gene match. This CDR3 comprises 16 residues. Looked up from germline, CDR1 is SGHTS and CDR2 is YDEGEE. Full variable domain (remainder filled in from reference TRBV5-8 and TRBJ1-4): EAGVTQSPTHLIKTRGQQATLRCSPISGHTSVYWYQQALGLGLQFLLWYDEGEERNRGNFPPRFSGRQFPNYSSELNVNALELEDSALYLCASSRGQGGRNEKLFFGSGTQLSVL.

As concerns this clone: A read error may explain this, as a much larger clone is one base away. The rearrangement links TRBV2 to TRBJ2-1; 9 bases are shared with TRBD2. Germline V gene lookup returns CDR1 SNHLY and CDR2 FYNNEI. Trimming removed 3 bases from V and 0 bases from J; junction bases left unmatched: 0. The CDR3 covers 15 residues. The CDR3 reads CASSDSGSSYNEQFF. The CDR3 DNA is TGTGCCAGCAGTGATAGCGGGAGCTCCTACAATGAGCAGTTCTTC.

CDR3 in DNA: TGTGCCAGCAGTTTTGGACTAGCGGGCTACGAGCAGTACTTC. This gives the protein CASSFGLAGYEQYF. The chain joins TRBV6-5 to TRBJ2-7, with TRBD2 matching 11 bases. Germline values: CDR1 MNHEY, CDR2 SVGAGI. CDR3 length: 14 amino acids. J gave up 3 bases and V 4 bases, and 2 bases lay outside the gene matches.

The gene calls are TRBV15 and TRBJ2-4, with D perhaps TRBD2 (6 bases). This CDR3 contains 15 residues. The germline V gene encodes CDR1 LNHNV and CDR2 YYDKDF (reference sequence). V lost 3 bases and J lost 8, with 17 bases in between. The CDR3 spells CATSSRVEGSDIQYF. Written as DNA, the CDR3 is TGTGCCACCAGCAGTAGAGTGGAGGGAAGTGACATTCAGTACTTC.

The chain combines TRBV19 with TRBJ1-2, with D hard to call. V shed 5 bases and J shed 0 bases, with 10 bases lying between them. CDR3 length equals 14 residues. The V gene's germline CDR1 is LNHDA and CDR2 SQIVND (reference sequence). CDR3 nucleotide sequence: TGTGCCAGTAGTGTGCCGGGAGCTAACTATGGCTACACCTTC. Its translation is CASSVPGANYGYTF.